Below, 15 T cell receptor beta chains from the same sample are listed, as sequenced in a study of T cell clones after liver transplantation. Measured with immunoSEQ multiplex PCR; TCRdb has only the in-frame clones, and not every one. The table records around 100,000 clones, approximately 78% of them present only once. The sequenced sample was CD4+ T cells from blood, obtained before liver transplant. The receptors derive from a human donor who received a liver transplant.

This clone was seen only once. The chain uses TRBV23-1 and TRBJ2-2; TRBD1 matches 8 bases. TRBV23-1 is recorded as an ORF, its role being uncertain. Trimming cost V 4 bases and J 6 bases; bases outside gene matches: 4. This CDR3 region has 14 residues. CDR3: CASSLQGAAGELFF. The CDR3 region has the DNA TGCGCCAGCAGTCTTCAGGGGGCCGCCGGGGAGCTGTTTTTT.

Here the CDR3 DNA reads TGTGCCAGCAGCCTCACTAGGGCGGCCGGGGAGCTGTTTTTT. This gives the protein CASSLTRAAGELFF. J is TRBJ2-2 and V is TRBV7-3; D is possibly TRBD2 (5 bases). The germline V gene has CDR1 SGHTA and CDR2 FQGTGA. This CDR3 has 14 amino acids. Trimming cost V 5 bases and J 6 bases, with 13 bases left between them.

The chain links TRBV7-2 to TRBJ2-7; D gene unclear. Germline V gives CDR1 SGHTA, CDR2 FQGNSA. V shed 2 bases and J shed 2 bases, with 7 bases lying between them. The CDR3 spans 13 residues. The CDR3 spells CASSLQQTYEQYF. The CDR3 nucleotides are TGTGCCAGCAGCTTACAACAGACCTACGAGCAGTACTTC.

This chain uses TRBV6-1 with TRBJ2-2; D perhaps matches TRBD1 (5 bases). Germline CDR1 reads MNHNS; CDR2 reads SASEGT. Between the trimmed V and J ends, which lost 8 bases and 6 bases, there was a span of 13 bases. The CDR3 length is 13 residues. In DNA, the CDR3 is TGTGCCAGCGCATCCAGGGCCCCCGGGGAGCTGTTTTTT. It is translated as CASASRAPGELFF.

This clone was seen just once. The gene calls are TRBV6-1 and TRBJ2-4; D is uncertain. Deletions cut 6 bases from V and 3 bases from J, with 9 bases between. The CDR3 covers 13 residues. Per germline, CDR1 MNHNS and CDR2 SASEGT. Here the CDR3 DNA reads TGTGCCAGCAGGGAGCTAGACAAAAACATTCAGTACTTC. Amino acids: CASRELDKNIQYF.

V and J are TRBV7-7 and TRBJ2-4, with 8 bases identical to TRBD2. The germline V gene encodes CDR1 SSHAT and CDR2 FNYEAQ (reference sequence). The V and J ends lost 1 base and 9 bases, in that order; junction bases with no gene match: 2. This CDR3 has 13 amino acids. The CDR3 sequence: CASSLERGGIQYF. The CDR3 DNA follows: TGTGCCAGCAGCTTAGAACGGGGGGGCATTCAGTACTTC.

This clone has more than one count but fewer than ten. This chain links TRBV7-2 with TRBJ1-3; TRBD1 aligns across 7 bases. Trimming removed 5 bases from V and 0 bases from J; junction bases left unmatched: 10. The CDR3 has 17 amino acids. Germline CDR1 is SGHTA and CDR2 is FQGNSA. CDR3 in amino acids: CASSPFGTVASGNTIYF. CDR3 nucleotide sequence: TGTGCCAGCAGCCCCTTCGGGACAGTGGCCTCTGGAAACACCATATATTTT.

CDR3 DNA sequence: TGTGCCAGTACCCATACAGGAATTCCCTACGAGCAGTACTTC. Protein: CASTHTGIPYEQYF. The chain uses TRBV19 and TRBJ2-7; D perhaps matches TRBD1 (5 bases). Germline CDR1 and CDR2: LNHDA and SQIVND (reference sequence). The length of the CDR3 is 14 residues. Trimming shortened V by 7 bases and J by 2 bases, and 15 bases separated the two germline ends.

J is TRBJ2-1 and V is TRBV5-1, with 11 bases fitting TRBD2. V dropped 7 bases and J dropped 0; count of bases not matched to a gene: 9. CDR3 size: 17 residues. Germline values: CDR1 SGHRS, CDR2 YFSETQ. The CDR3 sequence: CASRRTSGGGSYNEQFF. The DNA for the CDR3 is TGCGCCAGCCGGCGAACTAGCGGGGGAGGCTCCTACAATGAGCAGTTCTTC.

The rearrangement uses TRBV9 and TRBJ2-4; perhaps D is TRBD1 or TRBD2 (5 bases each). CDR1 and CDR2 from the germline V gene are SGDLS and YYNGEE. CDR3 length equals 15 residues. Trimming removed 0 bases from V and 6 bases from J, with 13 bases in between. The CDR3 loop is CASSVEGAGRNIQYF. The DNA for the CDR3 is TGTGCCAGCAGCGTAGAAGGGGCTGGGAGAAACATTCAGTACTTC.

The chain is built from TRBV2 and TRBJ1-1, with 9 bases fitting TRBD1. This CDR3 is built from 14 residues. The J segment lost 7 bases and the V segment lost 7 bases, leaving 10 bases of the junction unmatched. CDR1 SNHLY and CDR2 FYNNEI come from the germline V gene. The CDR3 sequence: CASTGTGSSSEAFF. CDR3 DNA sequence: TGTGCCAGCACCGGGACAGGGTCCTCCAGTGAAGCTTTCTTT.

CDR3: CASPWDDPYGYTF. CDR3 in DNA: TGTGCCAGCCCTTGGGACGACCCCTATGGCTACACCTTC. The rearrangement joins TRBV2 to TRBJ1-2, with D tentatively TRBD1 (5 bases). Germline values: CDR1 SNHLY, CDR2 FYNNEI. CDR3 length: 13 residues. Trimming shortened V by 8 bases and J by 4 bases, and 14 bases separated the two germline ends.

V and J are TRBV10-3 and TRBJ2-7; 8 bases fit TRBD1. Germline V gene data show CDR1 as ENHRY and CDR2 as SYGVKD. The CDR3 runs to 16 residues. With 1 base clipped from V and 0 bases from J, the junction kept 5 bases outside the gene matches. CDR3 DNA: TGTGCCATCAGTGAGTTCCGACAGGGGTCCTCCTACGAGCAGTACTTC. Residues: CAISEFRQGSSYEQYF.

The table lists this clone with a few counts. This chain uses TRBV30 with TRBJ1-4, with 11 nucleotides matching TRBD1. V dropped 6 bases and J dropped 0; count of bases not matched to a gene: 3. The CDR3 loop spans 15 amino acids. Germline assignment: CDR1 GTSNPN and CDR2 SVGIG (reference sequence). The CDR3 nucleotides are TGTGCCTGCAGGACAGGGGGCGCAACTAATGAAAAACTGTTTTTT. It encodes CACRTGGATNEKLFF.

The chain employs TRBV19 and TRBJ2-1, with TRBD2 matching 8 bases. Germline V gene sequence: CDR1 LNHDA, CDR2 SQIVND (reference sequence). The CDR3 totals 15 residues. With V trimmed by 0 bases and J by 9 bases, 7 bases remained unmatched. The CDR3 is CASSIDASGQSEQFF. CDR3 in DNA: TGTGCCAGTAGTATAGACGCTAGCGGGCAAAGTGAGCAGTTCTTC.